These T cell receptor beta chains were read from a single sample in a study of T-cell reconstitution after alpha-beta-depleted transplantation in children. TCRdb used MiXCR to reprocess the PCR reads, holding one entry per CDR3 protein. The sample lists some 120,000 distinct CDR3 sequences; about 9.3% were seen once. The input for sequencing was PBMCs, taken before TCRalphabeta/CD19-depleted stem cell transplant. The receptors were gathered from a boy aged 2 to 10 with acute lymphoblastic leukemia, due to receive a stem cell transplant. Each CDR3 is given with its conserved first and last residue. The D gene is left open where the match is weak. A row's size may be missing; if present it is once, few, many or a size class.

>.|TRBJ1-1|.|TRBV27
TGTGCCAGCAGTTTGATGGCGAACACTGAAGCTTTCTTT
CASSLMANTEAFF
>.|TRBJ2-7|.|TRBV5-5
TGTGCCAGCAGCCCGCCGGGAGGACAGGGACACTACGAGCAGTACTTC
CASSPPGGQGHYEQYF
>.|TRBJ2-3|.|TRBV20-1
TGCAGTGCTAGACAGGATTACACAGATACGCAGTATTTT
CSARQDYTDTQYF
>.|TRBJ2-3|TRBD2|TRBV10-1
TGCGCCAGCAGTGAGGGGACTAGCTCTGCAGATACGCAGTATTTT
CASSEGTSSADTQYF
>.|TRBJ2-1|.|TRBV29-1
TGCAGCGTTGAAGGGGGTACCTTCCATGACAATGAGCAGTTCTTC
CSVEGGTFHDNEQFF
>many|TRBJ2-7|.|TRBV12-5
TGTGCTAGTGGTTGGCGGGGCGAGCAGTACTTC
CASGWRGEQYF
>many|TRBJ2-7|TRBD2|TRBV10-3
TGTGCCATCAGCCTCGAGTCGGCGGCGGGAGGGACCTGGGAGCAGTACTTC
CAISLESAAGGTWEQYF
>few|TRBJ2-1|TRBD2|TRBV5-1
TGCGCCAGCAGCTTGACTAGCGGACTCTCCTACAATGAGCAGTTCTTC
CASSLTSGLSYNEQFF
>.|TRBJ2-1|.|TRBV20-1
TGCAGTGCTAGAGATCACCAACCCAGGGGACGGACCTTGCATGAGCAGTTCTTC
CSARDHQPRGRTLHEQFF
>.|TRBJ2-5|.|TRBV28
TGTGCCAGCCTCACTCAGTACCAAGAGACCCAGTACTTC
CASLTQYQETQYF
>.|TRBJ2-5|TRBD1|TRBV11-2
TGTGCCAGCAGCCGGGACAGGGGACCTTCTTACCAAGAGACCCAGTACTTC
CASSRDRGPSYQETQYF
>many|TRBJ2-1|.|TRBV5-6
TGTGCCAGCAGCTTAGCAGCGGGCGGAAGTTACAATGAGCAGTTCTTC
CASSLAAGGSYNEQFF
>.|TRBJ1-2|.|TRBV29-1
TGCAGCGTTGAAGATGGCATCAGGGAGGGCTACACCTTC
CSVEDGIREGYTF
>few|TRBJ2-7|TRBD2|TRBV5-1
TGCGCCAGCAGCTCGGGACTAGCATTCGCCTACGAGCAGTACTTC
CASSSGLAFAYEQYF
>.|TRBJ1-3|.|TRBV5-1
TGCGCCAGCAGCGAGGGGTTTGTCCCTGCAAACACCATATATTTT
CASSEGFVPANTIYF
>few|TRBJ2-7|TRBD2|TRBV5-1
TGCGCCAGCAGCCGGGTAGCGGGAGAAACCCTCTACGAGCAGTACTTC
CASSRVAGETLYEQYF
>.|TRBJ1-5|.|TRBV20-1
TGCAGTGCTAGAGTCTCAGGGGTGGGCGATAGCGATCAGCCCCAGCATTTT
CSARVSGVGDSDQPQHF
>.|TRBJ1-3|.|TRBV5-1
TGCGCCAGCAGCTTGGCCGGAGACTCTGGAAACACCATATATTTT
CASSLAGDSGNTIYF
>few|TRBJ1-6|.|TRBV9
TGTGCCAGCAGCGAAACAACGGGAGACTCACCCCTCCACTTT
CASSETTGDSPLHF
>many|TRBJ2-1|.|TRBV24-1
TGTGCCACCAGTGATCCCTCGAGCTCGGTCGGGTACAATGAGCAGTTCTTC
CATSDPSSSVGYNEQFF
>many|TRBJ2-3|.|TRBV27
TGTGCCAGCAGTCCCATGGGGCCGAGCACAGATACGCAGTATTTT
CASSPMGPSTDTQYF
>many|TRBJ2-7|.|TRBV7-6
TGTGCCAGCAGCTCCGACTCCTACCCAACCTACGAGCAGTACTTC
CASSSDSYPTYEQYF
>many|TRBJ2-3|.|TRBV6-5
TGTGCCAGCAGTTACTCCGGACTACCGAGCACAGATACGCAGTATTTT
CASSYSGLPSTDTQYF
>few|TRBJ2-7|.|TRBV20-1
TGCAGTGCTAGTCCGCAGGACTACGGGGTTTACGAGCAGTACTTC
CSASPQDYGVYEQYF
>.|TRBJ1-4|.|TRBV12-3/TRBV12-4
TGTGCCAGCAGTGTCGCCGGGGGTAATGAAAAACTGTTTTTT
CASSVAGGNEKLFF
>.|TRBJ1-2|.|TRBV29-1
TGCAGCGTTGAAAAAGGTGTAAGTGGCTACACCTTC
CSVEKGVSGYTF
>few|TRBJ2-2|.|TRBV5-1
TGCGCCAGCAGCTTGGACCCGATGGAAACCGGGGAGCTGTTTTTT
CASSLDPMETGELFF
>few|TRBJ1-5|.|TRBV24-1
TGTGCCACCAGTCCCGGATATAGCAATCAGCCCCAGCATTTT
CATSPGYSNQPQHF
>.|TRBJ2-1|.|TRBV6-1
TGTGCCAGCAGTGAAGCGTTAGGTCTAGCGAAGGTCAATGAGCAGTTCTTC
CASSEALGLAKVNEQFF
>few|TRBJ2-7|.|TRBV12-3/TRBV12-4
TGTGCCAGCGGGTCACGGTGGGACGAGCAGTACTTC
CASGSRWDEQYF
>.|TRBJ1-1|TRBD1|TRBV10-2
TGCGCCAGCAGTGAGTCAGTGGGACAGGGGTATGCTTTCTTT
CASSESVGQGYAFF
>few|TRBJ2-1|TRBD1|TRBV27
TGTGCCAGCAGTTTCGTGGGACAGAGCTCCTACAATGAGCAGTTCTTC
CASSFVGQSSYNEQFF
>few|TRBJ2-1|TRBD1|TRBV11-2
TGTGCCAGCAGCGCTCGGGACAGCTCATACAATGAGCAGTTCTTC
CASSARDSSYNEQFF
>.|TRBJ2-1|.|TRBV7-9
TGTGCCACATTTAGGACGGGACGGAAAAACAATGAGCAGTTCTTC
CATFRTGRKNNEQFF